Below are 24 T cell receptor beta chains sequenced from a single sample in a study of OX40 agonist ivuxolimab in advanced cancers. The protocol was immunoSEQ multiplex PCR, while the TCRdb copy is restricted to in-frame clones and leaves out a portion. Among about 58,000 clones, approximately 75% were seen once, and the ten largest hold 0.7% to 0.8%. Source: CD4+ or CD8+ T cells sorted from blood, taken in a trial of the OX40 agonist ivuxolimab. Receptors were obtained from an adult with an advanced solid tumor such as melanoma, head and neck, liver or kidney cancer.

This chain links TRBV29-1 with TRBJ2-7; maybe TRBD1 (6 bases). V shed 6 bases and J shed 2 bases, with 17 bases lying between them. Germline assignment: CDR1 SQVTM and CDR2 ANQGSEA. The CDR3 covers 14 residues. CDR3 residues: CSVTRDRLPYEQYF. In DNA, the CDR3 is TGCAGCGTCACCCGAGACAGGCTCCCCTACGAGCAGTACTTC.

V gene TRBV15 combines with J gene TRBJ2-2; a weak D match, TRBD2 (5 bases). Germline CDR1 is LNHNV and CDR2 is YYDKDF (reference sequence). V lost 0 bases and J lost 4, with 6 bases in between. The length of the CDR3 is 14 residues. The CDR3 here is CATSRDGSTGELFF. For the CDR3, the DNA is TGTGCCACCAGCAGAGATGGGAGCACCGGGGAGCTGTTTTTT. The full variable domain, rest sourced from reference TRBV15 and TRBJ2-2, is DAMVIQNPRYQVTQFGKPVTLSCSQTLNHNVMYWYQQKSSQAPKLLFHYYDKDFNNEADTPDNFQSRRPNTSFCFLDIRSPGLGDTAMYLCATSRDGSTGELFFGEGSRLTVL.

This chain connects TRBV7-3 to TRBJ1-3; D is uncertain. Germline CDR1 SGHTA, CDR2 FQGTGA. The CDR3 loop spans 13 amino acids. V lost 2 bases, J lost 2 bases, and 4 bases lay in between. CDR3 DNA sequence: TGTGCCAGCAGCTTAGCGGCTGGAAACACCATATATTTT. Translating it yields CASSLAAGNTIYF.

V is TRBV9 and J is TRBJ1-6; 9 bases are a match to TRBD1. Trimming removed 0 bases from V and 7 bases from J; junction bases left unmatched: 2. The CDR3 is made up of 15 amino acids. CDR1 and CDR2 from the germline V gene are SGDLS and YYNGEE. CDR3 DNA: TGTGCCAGCAGCGTAGAGGACAGGGGCAATTCACCCCTCCACTTT. Amino acids: CASSVEDRGNSPLHF. Full variable domain (rest looked up from reference TRBV9 and TRBJ1-6): DSGVTQTPKHLITATGQRVTLRCSPRSGDLSVYWYQQSLDQGLQFLIQYYNGEERAKGNILERFSAQQFPDLHSELNLSSLELGDSALYFCASSVEDRGNSPLHFGNGTRLTVT.

J is TRBJ2-3 and V is TRBV6-6; no reliable D call. V was cut by 5 bases and J by 6 bases, with 9 bases left in between. Germline assignment: CDR1 MNHNY and CDR2 SVGAGI (reference sequence). This CDR3 has 12 residues. CDR3 DNA: TGTGCCAGCAGTCCCCGCCTTGATACGCAGTATTTT. It codes for CASSPRLDTQYF.

The chain has TRBV5-4 and TRBJ1-4; D is ambiguous. CDR3 size: 13 residues. CDR1 and CDR2 from the germline V gene are SGHNT and YYREEE (reference sequence). Trimming removed 4 bases from V and 8 bases from J, with 12 bases in between. CDR3 coding DNA: TGTGCCAGCAGCATTGACTCTGCGGAAAAACTGTTTTTT. Translating it yields CASSIDSAEKLFF.

The chain carries TRBV15 and TRBJ2-1; D ambiguous. V was cut by 0 bases and J by 6 bases, with 12 bases left in between. This CDR3 has 15 residues. Germline values: CDR1 LNHNV, CDR2 YYDKDF (reference sequence). CDR3 nucleotide sequence: TGTGCCACCAGCAGAGATCGGGCAGCTGGCAATGAGCAGTTCTTC. Protein sequence: CATSRDRAAGNEQFF.

The chain recombines TRBV7-6 with TRBJ2-2; 15 bases are a match to TRBD2. V trimming: 5 bases; J trimming: 0 bases; junction bases outside the gene matches: 4. Germline CDR1 reads SGHVS; CDR2 reads FNYEAQ. The CDR3 loop spans 18 amino acids. CDR3 protein: CASSLRTSGGANTGELFF. The CDR3 DNA follows: TGTGCCAGCAGCCTCCGGACTAGCGGGGGGGCGAACACCGGGGAGCTGTTTTTT.

The genes are TRBV7-8 and TRBJ2-5; the D gene is possibly TRBD1 (8 bases). Germline CDR1 SGHVS, CDR2 FQNEAQ. Between the trimmed V and J ends, which lost 6 bases and 9 bases, there was a span of 17 bases. CDR3 size: 13 residues. The CDR3 coding sequence is TGTGCCAGCAGACGGAGGACAGGGAGGGCCCAGTACTTC. It encodes CASRRRTGRAQYF.

The rearrangement uses TRBV5-3 and TRBJ1-1; D remains ambiguous. TRBV5-3 is labeled an ORF, and its function is uncertain. The V end lost 1 base, the J end lost 0 bases, and 22 bases lay between the germline ends. The CDR3 is made up of 19 amino acids. CDR3 residues: CARSLTTRSQQNMNTEAFF. In nucleotides, the CDR3 is TGTGCCAGAAGCTTGACTACCCGGTCGCAACAGAACATGAACACTGAAGCTTTCTTT.

This chain joins TRBV9 and TRBJ1-3; 7 nucleotides match TRBD1. V shed 4 bases and J 0 bases; nucleotides not matched to a gene: 7. The V gene's germline CDR1 is SGDLS and CDR2 YYNGEE. This CDR3 spans 16 amino acids. In DNA, the CDR3 is TGTGCCAGCAGCCCAGGGGGACGGAGCTCTGGAAACACCATATATTTT. Residues: CASSPGGRSSGNTIYF.

This clone has more than one count but fewer than ten. V usage is TRBV6-5 and J usage is TRBJ2-2, with D uncertain. Trimming cost V 2 bases and J 6 bases, with 16 bases left between them. The CDR3 covers 16 residues. The germline gives CDR1 MNHEY, CDR2 SVGAGI. In DNA form, the CDR3 reads TGTGCCAGCAGTTACACAAAATTCGGAATGCCCGGGGAGCTGTTTTTT. Its protein is CASSYTKFGMPGELFF.

The chain combines TRBV11-2 with TRBJ1-1; D gene uncertain. V was trimmed by 1 base and J by 1 base, leaving 4 bases between them. There are 13 residues in the CDR3. Germline V gene sequence: CDR1 SGHAT, CDR2 FQNNGV. The CDR3 loop reads CASSLVGNTEAFF. The DNA of the CDR3 is TGTGCCAGCAGCTTAGTGGGGAACACTGAAGCTTTCTTT.

J is TRBJ2-1 and V is TRBV6-1; 8 positions agree with TRBD2. Germline CDR1 MNHNS, CDR2 SASEGT. The CDR3 length is 15 residues. J gave up 9 bases and V 1 base, and 8 bases lay outside the gene matches. The CDR3 spells CASSEVGLGFSEQFF. Written as DNA, the CDR3 is TGTGCCAGCAGTGAAGTGGGACTAGGCTTTAGTGAGCAGTTCTTC.

The chain recombines TRBV6-6 with TRBJ1-5; D may be TRBD1 (6 bases). This CDR3 is built from 14 residues. V was cut by 7 bases and J by 0 bases, with 10 bases left in between. The germline V gene has CDR1 MNHNY and CDR2 SVGAGI (reference sequence). The CDR3 reads CASTGHNSNQPQHF. For the CDR3, the DNA is TGTGCCAGCACGGGACACAATAGCAATCAGCCCCAGCATTTT.

This chain joins TRBV5-6 and TRBJ2-1; 13 bases are a match to TRBD2. The trim removed 3 bases at V and 0 bases at J, leaving 9 bases unmatched. The V gene's germline CDR1 is SGHDT and CDR2 YYEEEE. The CDR3 totals 19 residues. The CDR3 loop reads CASSSGLAGPLASYNEQFF. In DNA, the CDR3 is TGTGCCAGCAGCTCGGGACTAGCGGGGCCTTTGGCCTCCTACAATGAGCAGTTCTTC.

This clone showed up just once. The genes are TRBV6-5 and TRBJ2-7, with 10 bases fitting TRBD2. V shed 5 bases, J shed 0 bases, and the junction held 4 bases outside the gene matches. The length of the CDR3 is 15 residues. The V gene's germline CDR1 is MNHEY and CDR2 SVGAGI. The CDR3 nucleotides read TGTGCCAGCAGTCAGCGGGGGGGTAGCTCCTACGAGCAGTACTTC. Translating it yields CASSQRGGSSYEQYF.

This chain uses TRBV6-1 with TRBJ1-1, with D uncertain. Germline CDR1 MNHNS, CDR2 SASEGT. The ends were cut back, 0 bases at V and 4 bases at J, with 9 bases in the middle. The CDR3 totals 14 residues. This chain's CDR3 is CASSEARAITEAFF. CDR3 coding DNA: TGTGCCAGCAGTGAAGCACGGGCGATCACTGAAGCTTTCTTT.

The V call is TRBV19, the J call TRBJ2-5, with D maybe TRBD1 (5 bases). V lost 3 bases to trimming and J lost 1 base, with 15 bases between them. This CDR3 comprises 16 residues. In germline, CDR1 is LNHDA, CDR2 SQIVND (reference sequence). CDR3 sequence: CASSMSAGPPQETQYF. For the CDR3, the DNA is TGTGCCAGTAGTATGTCGGCAGGGCCTCCCCAAGAGACCCAGTACTTC.

The chain joins TRBV15 to TRBJ1-4; TRBD1 is a possible D gene (5 bases). Trimming took off 7 bases at V and 4 bases at J, with 13 bases between the two ends. The CDR3 extends over 14 amino acids. Germline values: CDR1 LNHNV, CDR2 YYDKDF (reference sequence). The DNA of the CDR3 is TGTGCCACCAATGGGGGGGACTATAATGAAAAACTGTTTTTT. Translating it yields CATNGGDYNEKLFF.

CDR3 region: CASSRTPRRDIQYF. Here the CDR3 DNA reads TGTGCCAGCAGTCGGACACCTAGAAGGGACATTCAGTACTTC. This chain joins TRBV6-5 and TRBJ2-4, with D tentatively TRBD1 (5 bases). Germline CDR1 is MNHEY and CDR2 is SVGAGI. CDR3 length equals 14 residues. Trimming left V 5 bases short and J 8 bases short, with 16 bases between.

The V and J genes are TRBV12-5 and TRBJ2-1; 12 nucleotides match TRBD2. V lost 6 bases and J lost 10; bases outside the gene matches: 10. There are 15 residues in the CDR3. The germline V gene has CDR1 LGHNT and CDR2 FRNRAP. The CDR3 reads CASGLASGGAQEQFF. The DNA of the CDR3 is TGTGCTAGTGGACTTGCTAGCGGGGGGGCCCAAGAGCAGTTCTTC. Filled out from reference TRBV12-5 and TRBJ2-1, the complete variable domain reads DARVTQTPRHKVTEMGQEVTMRCQPILGHNTVFWYRQTMMQGLELLAYFRNRAPLDDSGMPKDRFSAEMPDATLATLKIQPSEPRDSAVYFCASGLASGGAQEQFFGPGTRLTVL.

The chain employs TRBV5-4 and TRBJ2-5, with 8 bases fitting TRBD2. Unmatched junction bases numbered 2, after V lost 3 bases and J lost 1 base. The CDR3 spans 14 residues. Germline V gene lookup returns CDR1 SGHNT and CDR2 YYREEE (reference sequence). Written as DNA, the CDR3 is TGTGCCAGCAGCTCCGGGACTAGCCAAGAGACCCAGTACTTC. This translates into CASSSGTSQETQYF.

The chain joins TRBV27 to TRBJ2-1, with 9 nucleotides matching TRBD1. The germline V gene has CDR1 MNHEY and CDR2 SMNVEV (reference sequence). Trimming took 5 bases from V and 5 from J; bases not matched to a gene: 4. The CDR3 is 14 amino acids. The CDR3 region is CASSRDRVNNEQFF. The CDR3 coding sequence is TGTGCCAGCAGTCGGGACAGGGTAAACAATGAGCAGTTCTTC.